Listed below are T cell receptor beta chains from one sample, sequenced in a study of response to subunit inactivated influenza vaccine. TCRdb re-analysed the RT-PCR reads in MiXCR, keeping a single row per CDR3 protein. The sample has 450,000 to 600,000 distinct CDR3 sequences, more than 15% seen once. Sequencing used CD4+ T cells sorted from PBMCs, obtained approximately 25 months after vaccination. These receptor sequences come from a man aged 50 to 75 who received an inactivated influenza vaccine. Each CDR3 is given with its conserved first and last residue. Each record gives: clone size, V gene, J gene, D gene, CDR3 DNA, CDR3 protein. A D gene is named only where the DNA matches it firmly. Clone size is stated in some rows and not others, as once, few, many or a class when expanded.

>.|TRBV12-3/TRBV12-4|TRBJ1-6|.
TGTGCCAGCAGCCGACGCGGATTACCCCTCCACTTT
CASSRRGLPLHF
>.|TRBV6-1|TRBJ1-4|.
TGTGCCAGCAGCGTCCGGGATAATGAAAAACTGTTTTTT
CASSVRDNEKLFF
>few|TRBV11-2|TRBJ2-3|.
TGTGCCAGCAGCTTGGGGTCCCTGAGTCCCACAGATACGCAGTATTTT
CASSLGSLSPTDTQYF
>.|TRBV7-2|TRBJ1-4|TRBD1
TGTGCCAGCAGCTCTGGGACAGCCGAAAAACTGTTTTTT
CASSSGTAEKLFF
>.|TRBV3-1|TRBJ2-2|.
TGTGCCAGCAGCCATTTAATCGGGGAGCTGTTTTTT
CASSHLIGELFF
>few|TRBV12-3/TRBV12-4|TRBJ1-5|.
TGTGCCAGCAGCAGGGGAACCAGCAATCAGCCCCAGCATTTT
CASSRGTSNQPQHF
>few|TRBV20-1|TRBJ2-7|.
TGCAGTGCTAGCGGCAGGGCGGACGAGCAGTACTTC
CSASGRADEQYF
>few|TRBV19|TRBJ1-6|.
TGTGCCAGTGGGAAGACCTATAATTCACCCCTCCACTTT
CASGKTYNSPLHF
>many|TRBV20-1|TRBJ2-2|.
TGCAGTGCTGGCCCCGGGAGTAACACCGGGGAGCTGTTTTTT
CSAGPGSNTGELFF
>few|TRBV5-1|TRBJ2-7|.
TGCGCCAGCAGCTTGACACAGACTCTCTCCTACGAGCAGTACTTC
CASSLTQTLSYEQYF
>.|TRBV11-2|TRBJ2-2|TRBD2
TGTGCCAGCAGCTTATTAGCGGGGAAGACCGGGGAGCTGTTTTTT
CASSLLAGKTGELFF
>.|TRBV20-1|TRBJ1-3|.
TGCAGTGCTAGACAGGGAACCTCTGGAAACACCATATATTTT
CSARQGTSGNTIYF
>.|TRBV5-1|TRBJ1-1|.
TGCGCCAGCAGACAGACGGGTGGTACTGAAGCTTTCTTT
CASRQTGGTEAFF
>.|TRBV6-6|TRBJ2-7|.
TGTGCCAGCAGTTACTCACAGATCTACGAGCAGTACTTC
CASSYSQIYEQYF
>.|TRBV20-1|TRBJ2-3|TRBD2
TGCAGTGCTAGAGCCCACCTTCTAGCGGGAGGTGGGGCGCAGTATTTT
CSARAHLLAGGGAQYF
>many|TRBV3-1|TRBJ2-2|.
TGTGCCAGCAGCTACAGGGGAGGCACCGGGGAGCTGTTTTTT
CASSYRGGTGELFF
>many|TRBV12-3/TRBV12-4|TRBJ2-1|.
TGTGCCAGCAGTATCAACAGGGCCGCTGGTGAGCAGTTCTTC
CASSINRAAGEQFF
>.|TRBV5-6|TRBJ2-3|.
TGTGCCAGCAGCCCGGCCCAGCTGGGGGTAAGAGATACGCAGTATTTT
CASSPAQLGVRDTQYF
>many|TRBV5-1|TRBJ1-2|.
TGCGCCAGCAGCTTGGATCAAACCTTCCATGGCTACACCTTC
CASSLDQTFHGYTF
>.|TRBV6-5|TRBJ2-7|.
TGTGCCAGCAGTTACACCCTACAGGGAAGGGGCTACGAGCAGTACTTC
CASSYTLQGRGYEQYF
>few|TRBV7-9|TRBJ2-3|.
TGTGCCAGCAGCGTCGGGGAAAGGGGATGGGGCACAGATACGCAGTATTTT
CASSVGERGWGTDTQYF
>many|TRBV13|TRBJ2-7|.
TGTGCCAGCAGCTTACTCCTGCAAACCCACGAGCAGTACTTC
CASSLLLQTHEQYF
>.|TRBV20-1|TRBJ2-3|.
TGCAGTGCTAGAGATCCGGGTAGCGTCTTTAGTAGGGATACGCAGTATTTT
CSARDPGSVFSRDTQYF
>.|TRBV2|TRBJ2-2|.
TGTGCCAGCAGTCTCGTAGGGGATGGCACCGGGGAGCTGTTTTTT
CASSLVGDGTGELFF
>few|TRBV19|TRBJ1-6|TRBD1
TGTGCCAGCCCCCGGGACAGGGTCGATTCACCCCTCCACTTT
CASPRDRVDSPLHF
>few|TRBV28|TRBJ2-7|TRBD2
TGTGCCAGCAGCCCTTCGGGGGGAAAGTGGGCCTACGAGCAGTACTTC
CASSPSGGKWAYEQYF
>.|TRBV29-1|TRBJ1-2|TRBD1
TGCAGCGTGAGCAGGGGGCGCGGCGGCTACACCTTC
CSVSRGRGGYTF
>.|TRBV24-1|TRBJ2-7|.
TGTGCCACCAGTGATTTGCACTGGATTATAGGCGGGGAGCAGTACTTC
CATSDLHWIIGGEQYF
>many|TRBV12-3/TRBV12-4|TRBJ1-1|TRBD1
TGTGCCAGCAGGACACAGGGGTACAACACTGAAGCTTTCTTT
CASRTQGYNTEAFF
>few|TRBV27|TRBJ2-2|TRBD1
TGTGCCAGCAGTTTGGACAGGGTCACAACGAACACCGGGGAGCTGTTTTTT
CASSLDRVTTNTGELFF
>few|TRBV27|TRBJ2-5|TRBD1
TGTGCCAGCAGTTTAGACAGGGGAAGGGCTACCCAGTACTTC
CASSLDRGRATQYF
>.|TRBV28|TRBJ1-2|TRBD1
TGTGCCGATAGTACTTCACAGGGGCCTCCCTATGGCTACACCTTC
CADSTSQGPPYGYTF
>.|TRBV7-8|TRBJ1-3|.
TGTGCCAGCAGCCAAATACCGGGCCCCATATATTTT
CASSQIPGPIYF
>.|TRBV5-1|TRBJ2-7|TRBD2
TGCGCCAGCAGCTTGATATGGAGTAGCGGGAGGATCTCCTACGAGCAGTACTTC
CASSLIWSSGRISYEQYF
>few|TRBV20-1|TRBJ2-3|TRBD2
TGCAGTGCTCGGGGGGGCGCAGATACGCAGTATTTT
CSARGGADTQYF
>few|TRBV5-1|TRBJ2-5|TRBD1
TGCGCCAGCAGCACCGGGACAGGGAGGGGTGAGACCCAGTACTTC
CASSTGTGRGETQYF
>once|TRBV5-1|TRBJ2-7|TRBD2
TGCGCCAGCAGCCGGACTAGCGGGATCGTCTACGAGCAGTACTTC
CASSRTSGIVYEQYF
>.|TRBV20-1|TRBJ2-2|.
TGCAGTGCTAGAGATGGAGCGGGTACCGGGGAGCTGTTTTTT
CSARDGAGTGELFF
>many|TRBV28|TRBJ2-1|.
TGTGCCAGCAGTTTAAGGACGGGCCCCTACAATGAGCAGTTCTTC
CASSLRTGPYNEQFF
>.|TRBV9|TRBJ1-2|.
TGTGCCAGCAGCGTAGCTACAGGCAGATATGGCTACACCTTC
CASSVATGRYGYTF
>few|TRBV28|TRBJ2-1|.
TGTGCCAGCAGTCGACATTATTCCAACAGGGTTGAGCAGTTCTTC
CASSRHYSNRVEQFF
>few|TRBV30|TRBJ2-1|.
TGTGCCTGGAGGACCCTCCGGCATGAGCAGTTCTTC
CAWRTLRHEQFF
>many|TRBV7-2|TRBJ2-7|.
TGTGCCAGCAGCAAACGGGACTACGAGCAGTACTTC
CASSKRDYEQYF
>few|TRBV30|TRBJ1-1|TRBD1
TGTGCCTGGACCCTAACCCAGGGGGCGAACACTGAAGCTTTCTTT
CAWTLTQGANTEAFF
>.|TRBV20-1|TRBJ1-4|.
TGCAGTGCTAAACGCCCACAGGGTCCTAATGAAAAACTGTTTTTT
CSAKRPQGPNEKLFF
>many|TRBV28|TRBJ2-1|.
TGTGCCAGCAGTCCGATTCACAATGAGCAGTTCTTC
CASSPIHNEQFF
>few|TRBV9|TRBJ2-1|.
TGTGCCAGCAGCGTAGAGGTGAAGAGCTCCTACAATGAGCAGTTCTTC
CASSVEVKSSYNEQFF
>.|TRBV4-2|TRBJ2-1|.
TGTGCCAGCAGCAGCGGTGGGAGCGATGAGCAGTTCTTC
CASSSGGSDEQFF
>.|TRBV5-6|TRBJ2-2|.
TGTGCCAGCAGCTTGAGAGTAAGGAGGGGAAACACCGGGGAGCTGTTTTTT
CASSLRVRRGNTGELFF
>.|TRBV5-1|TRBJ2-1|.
TGCGCCAGCAGCTTGGAAGGGGTTCAGCAGTTCTTC
CASSLEGVQQFF
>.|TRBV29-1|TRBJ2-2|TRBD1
TGCAGCGTGCGGACAGGGAGGAACACCGGGGAGCTGTTTTTT
CSVRTGRNTGELFF
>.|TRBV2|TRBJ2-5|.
TGTGCCAGCAGTGCCGGCAGGGGAACGCAAGAGACCCAGTACTTC
CASSAGRGTQETQYF